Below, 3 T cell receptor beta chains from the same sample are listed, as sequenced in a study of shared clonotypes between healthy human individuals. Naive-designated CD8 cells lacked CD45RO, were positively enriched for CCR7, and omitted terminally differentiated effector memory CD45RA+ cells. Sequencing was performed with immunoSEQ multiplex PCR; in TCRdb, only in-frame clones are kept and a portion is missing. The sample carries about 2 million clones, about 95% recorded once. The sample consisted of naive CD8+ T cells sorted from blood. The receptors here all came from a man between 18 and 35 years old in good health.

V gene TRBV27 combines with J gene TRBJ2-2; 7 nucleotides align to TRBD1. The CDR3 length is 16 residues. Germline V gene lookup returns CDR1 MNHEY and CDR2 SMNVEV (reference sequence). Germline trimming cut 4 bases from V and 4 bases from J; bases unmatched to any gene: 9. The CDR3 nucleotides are TGTGCCAGCAGTTCCCAGGGGGTCCGTAGCACCGGGGAGCTGTTTTTT. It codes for CASSSQGVRSTGELFF.

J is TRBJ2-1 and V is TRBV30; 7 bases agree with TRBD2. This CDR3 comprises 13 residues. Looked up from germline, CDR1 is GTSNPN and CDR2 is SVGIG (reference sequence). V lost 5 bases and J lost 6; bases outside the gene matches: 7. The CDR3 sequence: CAWDLLAINEQFF. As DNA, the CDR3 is TGTGCCTGGGACCTACTAGCGATCAATGAGCAGTTCTTC.

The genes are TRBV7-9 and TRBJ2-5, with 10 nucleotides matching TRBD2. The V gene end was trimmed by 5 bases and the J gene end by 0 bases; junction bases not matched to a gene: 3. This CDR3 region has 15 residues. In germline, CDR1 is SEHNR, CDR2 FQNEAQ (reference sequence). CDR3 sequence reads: CASSSGGEYQETQYF. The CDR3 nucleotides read TGTGCCAGCAGCAGCGGGGGGGAGTACCAAGAGACCCAGTACTTC. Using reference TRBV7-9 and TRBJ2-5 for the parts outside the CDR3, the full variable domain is DTGVSQNPRHKITKRGQNVTFRCDPISEHNRLYWYRQTLGQGPEFLTYFQNEAQLEKSRLLSDRFSAERPKGSFSTLEIQRTEQGDSAMYLCASSSGGEYQETQYFGPGTRLLVL.